Listed below are T cell receptor beta chains from one sample, sequenced in a study of blood T cells in healthy people across ages. TCRdb itself ran the 5' RACE reads through MiXCR, one entry per CDR3 protein. The data contain more than 1.4 million distinct CDR3 sequences, roughly 45% of them singletons. Sequenced: blood. These receptors originate from a woman aged 18-30 years in good health. The CDR3 runs from the conserved cysteine through the conserved F or W. Size values are once, few and many counts, or a class for expanded clones, and some rows have none.

TRBJ2-3 TRBV6-6 - CASFPRPSTDTQYF
TRBJ2-1 TRBV30 - CARQRGGRRNEQFF
TRBJ2-7 TRBV12-5 - CASGRAGGSYEQYF
TRBJ2-1 TRBV9 - CASSWGGTYNEQFF
TRBJ2-5 TRBV20-1 - CSAPARGVGETQYF
TRBJ2-5 TRBV20-1 - CSGEPKRGLHNEQYF
TRBJ1-5 TRBV9 - CASSERRDRDNQPQHF
TRBJ2-7 TRBV5-1 - CASRAASSYEQYF
TRBJ1-5 TRBV27 - CASSFREPNQPQHF
TRBJ2-1 TRBV20-1 few CSAWTSGGRNEQFF
TRBJ1-1 TRBV15 - CATSREQGNTEAFF
TRBJ2-3 TRBV20-1 few CTIDRSPADTQYF
TRBJ1-5 TRBV28 - CALQGSQGVNQPQHF
TRBJ2-1 TRBV7-3 - CASSPMGLAEQFF
TRBJ1-1 TRBV3-1 - CASSRELGGHEAFF
TRBJ1-2 TRBV20-1 few CSAAPENYGYTF
TRBJ2-3 TRBV5-1 - CASSLGPTSSTDTQYF
TRBJ2-1 TRBV5-1 - CASSLTSGGVEQFF
TRBJ2-3 TRBV20-1 few CSPPGRTDTQYF
TRBJ2-7 TRBV5-1 - CASSSATSQNEQYF
TRBJ2-5 TRBV7-3 few CASSKGQTNQETQYF
TRBJ2-3 TRBV9 - CASSVDVTSADTQYF
TRBJ1-5 TRBV7-9 few CASSGGFNQPQHF
TRBJ2-1 TRBV5-5 - CASSLVIAGVDNEQFF
TRBJ1-2 TRBV5-1 - CASSSQGRGFYGYTF
TRBJ1-2 TRBV12-3/TRBV12-4 few CASKTGAGGYTF
TRBJ2-7 TRBV28 - CASSLRGPTYEQYF
TRBJ2-5 TRBV20-1 many CSARTSGQETQYF
TRBJ1-5 TRBV12-5 few CASGLWLGSGSNQPQHF
TRBJ1-1 TRBV3-1 - CASSHNRRNTEAFF
TRBJ2-7 TRBV12-3/TRBV12-4 - CASSQAGALSYEQYF
TRBJ2-3 TRBV20-1 many CSGDTQYF
TRBJ2-7 TRBV5-6 few CASSLGYLEQYF
TRBJ2-3 TRBV18 - CASSPMTSGGIVTDTQYF
TRBJ2-3 TRBV7-9 - CASSSAAKYTDTQYF
TRBJ2-3 TRBV12-3/TRBV12-4 few CASRSNADTQYF
TRBJ1-1 TRBV6-6 few CASSYYGTGDTEAFF
TRBJ2-3 TRBV7-8 - CASSRTGVEDTQYF
TRBJ2-3 TRBV27 few CASSSSAPRTDTQYF
TRBJ2-7 TRBV7-9 few CASSRPGIREQYF
TRBJ1-2 TRBV7-2 - CASTSAPNYGYTF
TRBJ2-1 TRBV6-2/TRBV6-3 - CASSYFVDTEQFF
TRBJ1-1 TRBV7-9 - CASSVGTGRAEAFF
TRBJ2-3 TRBV5-1 - CASSHVTDTQYF
TRBJ2-1 TRBV12-3/TRBV12-4 few CASSLGREGQDEQFF
TRBJ2-7 TRBV9 - CASSVWGLAGGDEQYF
TRBJ2-6 TRBV10-3 - CAIRDTPSSGANVLTF
TRBJ2-3 TRBV10-1 few CATKKGTGADTQYF
TRBJ1-5 TRBV2 - CASSEASTGYSNQPQHF
TRBJ2-7 TRBV11-2 - CANSSGLAGPTTGYTQYF
TRBJ1-5 TRBV3-1 - CASSPGDTTNQPQHF
TRBJ1-1 TRBV7-9 - CASSLVNRDTEAFF
TRBJ2-1 TRBV5-1 - CASSPTLPVVPASYNEQFF